This TCR beta chain was found in a study of blood T cells in healthy people across ages. The germline gives CDR1 WSHSY, CDR2 SAAADI. The length of the CDR3 is 13 residues. Trimming took off 6 bases at V and 5 bases at J, with 10 bases between the two ends. Together with a sample-barcoded 5' primer, a J-beta primer mix was included in a second PCR lasting roughly 6 to 12 cycles. In TCRdb, the 5' RACE reads were re-called with MiXCR into one record per CDR3 protein. In the table there are 600,000 to 900,000 distinct CDR3 sequences, 25% to 30% of which are singletons. This sample was shared with a second study, whose subject was T cells of mothers and their children. In that study: When the second PCR was run, its M1S primer added sample barcodes and 2-4 random nucleotides.

The sequencing sample was made of blood. This clonotype was obtained from a boy between 10 and 17 years old in good health. The gene calls are TRBV10-2 and TRBJ1-4; D possibly corresponds to TRBD1 (6 bases). The CDR3 protein is CASRDRTNEKLFF. The CDR3 nucleotides are TGCGCCAGCAGGGACAGAACCAATGAAAAACTGTTTTTT.